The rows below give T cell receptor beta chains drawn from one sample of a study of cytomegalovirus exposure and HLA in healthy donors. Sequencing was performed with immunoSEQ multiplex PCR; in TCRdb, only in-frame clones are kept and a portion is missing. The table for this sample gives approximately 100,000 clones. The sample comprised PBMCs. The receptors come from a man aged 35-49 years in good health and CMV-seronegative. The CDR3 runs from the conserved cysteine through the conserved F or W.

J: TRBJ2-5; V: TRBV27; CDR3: CASAAAGHQETQYF
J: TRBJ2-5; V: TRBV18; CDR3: CASSPRRAQETQYF
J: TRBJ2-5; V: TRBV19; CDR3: CASSSSGIKGTQYF
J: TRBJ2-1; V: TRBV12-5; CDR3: CASGLGQSSYNEQFF
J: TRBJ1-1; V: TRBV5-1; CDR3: CASSPVAENTEAFF
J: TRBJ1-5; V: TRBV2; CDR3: CASSVRLSEQPQHF
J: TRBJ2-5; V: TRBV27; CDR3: CASSPQGVSLSETQYF
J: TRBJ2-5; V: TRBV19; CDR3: CASSTQGQLETQYF
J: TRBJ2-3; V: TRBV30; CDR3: CAWSVGGQADTQYF
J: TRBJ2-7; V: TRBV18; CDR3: CASSPGEAYEQYF
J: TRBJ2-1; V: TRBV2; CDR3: CASSTSRTGGLRNEQFF
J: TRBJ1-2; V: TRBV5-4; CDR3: CASSLGGPGSGYTF
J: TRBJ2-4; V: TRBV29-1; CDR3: CSGNPAGSDIQYF
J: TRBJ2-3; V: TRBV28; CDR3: CASNPGQGTFTDTQYF
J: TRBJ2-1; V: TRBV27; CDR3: CASSRGNEQFF
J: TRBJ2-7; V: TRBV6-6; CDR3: CAGSYPGQGNEQYF
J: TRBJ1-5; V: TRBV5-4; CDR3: CASSQGTGDQPQHF
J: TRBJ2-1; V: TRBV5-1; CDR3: CASSPGAGQGFSNEQFF
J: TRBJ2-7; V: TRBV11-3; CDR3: CASSPGQGSYEQYF
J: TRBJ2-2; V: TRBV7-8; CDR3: CAGSPGREDTGELFF
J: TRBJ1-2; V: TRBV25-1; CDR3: CASSEGGLNYGYTF
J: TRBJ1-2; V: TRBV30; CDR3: CAWSVRGSFGYGYTF
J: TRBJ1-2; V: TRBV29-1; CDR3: CSVQTGANYGYTF
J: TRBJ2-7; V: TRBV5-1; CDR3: CASSDTALEQYF
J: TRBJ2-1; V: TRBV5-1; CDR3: CASSRLAGAEQFF
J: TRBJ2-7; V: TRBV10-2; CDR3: CASTRSEGGVQYF
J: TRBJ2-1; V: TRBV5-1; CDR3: CASSLVAGDPSYNEQFF
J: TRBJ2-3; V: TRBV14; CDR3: CASSQLADYTDTQYF
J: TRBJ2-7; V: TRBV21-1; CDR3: CASSKGFTGVRDYEQYF
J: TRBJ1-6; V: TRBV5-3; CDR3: CARSLTGYLSPLHF
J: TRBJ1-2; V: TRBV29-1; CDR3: CSVQMSNYGYTF
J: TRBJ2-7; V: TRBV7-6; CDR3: CASSLAAGGDEQYF
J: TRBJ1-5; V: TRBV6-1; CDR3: CASTQQGRQPQHF
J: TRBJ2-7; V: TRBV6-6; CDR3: CASNLAGEQYF
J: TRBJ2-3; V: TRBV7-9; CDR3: CASSIGLAGIFRSTDTQYF
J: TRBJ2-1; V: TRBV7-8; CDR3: CASSLGVGGHNEQFF
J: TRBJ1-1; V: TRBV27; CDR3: CASSWGENTEAFF
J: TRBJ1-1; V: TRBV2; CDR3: CASRGQGATEAFF
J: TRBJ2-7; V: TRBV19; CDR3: CASSTLGQEEQYF
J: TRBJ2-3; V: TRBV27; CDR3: CASSLPGSTDTQYF
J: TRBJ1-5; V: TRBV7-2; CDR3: CASSSGQPGEPQHF
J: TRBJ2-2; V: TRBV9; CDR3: CASSDLTGELFF
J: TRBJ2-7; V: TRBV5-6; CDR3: CASSSPAGLYEQYF
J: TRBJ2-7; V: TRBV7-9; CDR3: CASSLSGLAVEEEQYF
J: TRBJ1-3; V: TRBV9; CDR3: CASSVAAGGGNTIYF
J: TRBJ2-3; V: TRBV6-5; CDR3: CASSYRGQSTDTQYF
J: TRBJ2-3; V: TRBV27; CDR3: CASKLQGEAPDTQYF
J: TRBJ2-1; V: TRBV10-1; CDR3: CASGEEEVSYNEQFF
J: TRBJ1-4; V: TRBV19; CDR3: CASSTAQATYEKLFF
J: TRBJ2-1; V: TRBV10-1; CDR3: CASSELGSEQFF